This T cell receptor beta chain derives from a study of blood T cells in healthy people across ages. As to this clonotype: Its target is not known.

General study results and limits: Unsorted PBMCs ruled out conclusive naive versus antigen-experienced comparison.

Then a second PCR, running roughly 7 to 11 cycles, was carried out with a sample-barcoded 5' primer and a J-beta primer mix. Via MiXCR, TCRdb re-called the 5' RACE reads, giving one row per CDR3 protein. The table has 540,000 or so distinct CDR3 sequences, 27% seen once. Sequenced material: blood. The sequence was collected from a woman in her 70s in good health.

In nucleotides, the CDR3 is TGCGCCAGCAGCTTTCTAGGGGGGCAAGAGACCCAGTACTTC. Translation gives CASSFLGGQETQYF. The rearrangement links TRBV5-1 to TRBJ2-5; D tentatively reads TRBD1 or TRBD2 (6 bases each). The CDR3 runs to 14 residues. The germline V gene encodes CDR1 SGHRS and CDR2 YFSETQ. The ends were cut back, 2 bases at V and 2 bases at J, with 10 bases in the middle.